This T cell receptor (beta chain) was identified during a study of naive and memory T cell subsets. Points from the study as a whole: A few larger clonotypes appeared in naive repertoires, especially CD8, possibly memory cells re-expressing CD45RA.

This CDR3 region has 17 residues. Germline values: CDR1 MNHEY, CDR2 SMNVEV (reference sequence). V lost 4 bases and J lost 4, with 23 bases in between. This clonotype appeared many times. Its antigen remains unidentified. Both TRBC1 and TRBC2 were covered by a beta constant-region primer of two equimolar oligonucleotides. Four rounds of PCR amplified the ligated cDNA using nested alpha and beta constant-region primers plus SP2. Ligation attached a single-stranded oligonucleotide with a 12-nucleotide UMI and the SP2 primer to the cDNA 3' end. TCRdb re-analysed the UMI-ligation and nested PCR reads in MiXCR, keeping a single row per CDR3 protein. The table shows roughly 100,000 distinct CDR3 sequences, with about 14% occurring only once.

The chain uses TRBV27 and TRBJ2-7; D might be TRBD1 (7 bases). The sequence derives from a human donor in good health. The sequencing sample was made of naive CD8+ T cells from blood. CDR3 in amino acids: CASSSTLQPGGLYEQYF. The CDR3 region has the DNA TGTGCCAGCAGTTCCACCTTACAGCCAGGGGGGTTATACGAGCAGTACTTC.